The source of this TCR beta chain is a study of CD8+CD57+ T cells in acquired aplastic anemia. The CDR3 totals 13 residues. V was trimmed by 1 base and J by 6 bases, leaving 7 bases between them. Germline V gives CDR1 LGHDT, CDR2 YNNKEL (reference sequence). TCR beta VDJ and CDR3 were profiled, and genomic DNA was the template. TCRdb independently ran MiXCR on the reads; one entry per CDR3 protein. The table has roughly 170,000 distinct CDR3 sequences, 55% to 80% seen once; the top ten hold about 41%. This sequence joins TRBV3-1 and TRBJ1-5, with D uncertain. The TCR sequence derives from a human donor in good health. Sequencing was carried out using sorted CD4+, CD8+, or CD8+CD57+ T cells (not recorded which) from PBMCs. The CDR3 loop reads CASSQGAGQPQHF. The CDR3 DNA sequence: TGTGCCAGCAGCCAAGGGGCTGGTCAGCCCCAGCATTTT.